This T cell receptor beta chain was documented in a study of shared clonotypes between healthy human individuals. Germline V gene sequence: CDR1 DFQATT, CDR2 SNEGSKA (reference sequence). The V gene lost 7 bases and the J gene lost 7 bases, with 13 bases spanning the gap. CDR3 length equals 11 residues. CD45RA+ naive and CD45RA-negative memory subsets were separated from CD4+ cells. The DNA input per sorted-subset replicate PCR was roughly 0.2 ug, corresponding to some 27,000 T cell genomes. Sequencing was performed with immunoSEQ multiplex PCR; in TCRdb, only in-frame clones are kept and a portion is missing. The sample contains about 2 million clones, 95% of which appear only once. Study-level points and caveats: Sampling involved blood alone; tissue repertoires likely differ. Relative to memory subsets, naive subsets generally showed larger estimated richness.

On this clone: No antigen is known for it.

The V gene is TRBV20-1, the J gene TRBJ2-5, with D perhaps matching TRBD1 or TRBD2 (5 bases each). The source is a young man in good health. Input material: naive CD4+ T cells sorted from blood. The sample's subset: CD45RA+ positively selected. In DNA form, the CDR3 reads TGCAGTGTCGGTGGGGGTCCGACCCAGTACTTC. It codes for CSVGGGPTQYF.